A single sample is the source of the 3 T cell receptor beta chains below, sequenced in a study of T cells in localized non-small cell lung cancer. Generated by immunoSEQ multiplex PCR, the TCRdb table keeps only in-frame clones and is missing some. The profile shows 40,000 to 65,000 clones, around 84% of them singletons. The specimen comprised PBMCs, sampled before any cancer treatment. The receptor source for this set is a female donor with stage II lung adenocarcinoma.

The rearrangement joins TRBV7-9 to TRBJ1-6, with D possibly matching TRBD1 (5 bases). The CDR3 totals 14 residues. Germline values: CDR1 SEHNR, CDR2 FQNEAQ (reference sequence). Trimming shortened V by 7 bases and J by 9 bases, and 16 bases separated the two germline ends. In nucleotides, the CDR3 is TGTGCCAGCATTTCGGGGGGGGGAGGTTCACCCCTCCACTTT. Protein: CASISGGGGSPLHF.

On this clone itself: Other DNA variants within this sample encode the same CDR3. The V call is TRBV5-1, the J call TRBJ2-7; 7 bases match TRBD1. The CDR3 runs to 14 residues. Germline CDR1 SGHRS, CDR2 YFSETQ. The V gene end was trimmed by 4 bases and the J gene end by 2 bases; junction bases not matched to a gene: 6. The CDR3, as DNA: TGCGCCAGCAGCACCGGACAGGTACCCTACGAGCAGTACTTC. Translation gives CASSTGQVPYEQYF. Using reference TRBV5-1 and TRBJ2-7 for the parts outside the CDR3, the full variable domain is KAGVTQTPRYLIKTRGQQVTLSCSPISGHRSVSWYQQTPGQGLQFLFEYFSETQRNKGNFPGRFSGRQFSNSRSEMNVSTLELGDSALYLCASSTGQVPYEQYFGPGTRLTVT.

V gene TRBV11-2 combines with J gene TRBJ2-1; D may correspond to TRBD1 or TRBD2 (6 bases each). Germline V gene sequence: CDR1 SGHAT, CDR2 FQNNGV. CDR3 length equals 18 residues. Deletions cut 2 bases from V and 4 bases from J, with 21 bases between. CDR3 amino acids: CASSLLSGGRRGYNEQFF. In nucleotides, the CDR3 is TGTGCCAGCAGCTTATTATCCGGGGGCCGAAGGGGATACAATGAGCAGTTCTTC.